The present TCR beta chain was sequenced within a study of T cell changes during pregnancy in multiple sclerosis. The CDR3 extends over 21 amino acids. Data came from immunoSEQ multiplex PCR; TCRdb stores just in-frame clones and leaves some out. The sample contains over 30,000 clones, nearly 90% of which appear only once. This chain connects TRBV21-1 to TRBJ2-5; the table names TRBD2, a call not compared with the DNA. TRBV21-1 is reported as a pseudogene. The source is a female donor with multiple sclerosis, enrolled in a pregnancy study. The sample in question was CD8+ T cells from peripheral blood mononuclear cells, obtained in the third trimester of pregnancy. CDR3 in DNA: TGTGCCAGCAGCGCCCCTCGGACTAGCGGGGGGGCCCGATCTTACCAAGAGACCCAGTACTTC. Translating it yields CASSAPRTSGGARSYQETQYF.